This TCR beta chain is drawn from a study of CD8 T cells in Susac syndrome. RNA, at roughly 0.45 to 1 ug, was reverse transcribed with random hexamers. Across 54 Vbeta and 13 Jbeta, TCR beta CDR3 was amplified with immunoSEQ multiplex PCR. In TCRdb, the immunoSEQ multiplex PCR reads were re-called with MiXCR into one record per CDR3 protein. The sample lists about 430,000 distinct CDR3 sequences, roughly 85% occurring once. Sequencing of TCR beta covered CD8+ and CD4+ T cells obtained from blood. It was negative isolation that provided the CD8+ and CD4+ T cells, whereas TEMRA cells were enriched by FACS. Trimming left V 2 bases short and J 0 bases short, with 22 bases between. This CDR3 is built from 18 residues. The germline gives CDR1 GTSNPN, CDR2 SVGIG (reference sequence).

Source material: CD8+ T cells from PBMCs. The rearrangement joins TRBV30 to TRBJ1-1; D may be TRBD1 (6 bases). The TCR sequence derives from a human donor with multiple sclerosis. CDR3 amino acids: CAWSTPYPGHFMNTEAFF. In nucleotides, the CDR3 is TGTGCCTGGAGTACCCCCTACCCGGGACATTTCATGAACACTGAAGCTTTCTTT.